These T cell receptor beta chains were read from a single sample in a study of cytomegalovirus exposure and HLA in healthy donors. Profiled with immunoSEQ multiplex PCR; TCRdb holds only in-frame clones, not every one. The data show about 210,000 clones, with 75% to 90% seen just once and under 1.2% held by the top ten. Sequenced material: PBMCs. These receptors were collected from a boy between 2 and 10 years old in good health and CMV-seronegative. Both conserved end residues are part of each CDR3. The D gene is left open where the match is weak. Clone size appears in some rows only: once, few, many, or a class for an expanded clone.

V gene: TRBV6-1
clone size: once
J gene: TRBJ2-7
D gene: NA
CDR3 protein: CASSVGPYEQYF

V gene: TRBV7-9
clone size: NA
J gene: TRBJ2-2
D gene: NA
CDR3 protein: CSSSIENRAGELFF

V gene: TRBV28
clone size: NA
J gene: TRBJ2-1
D gene: TRBD2
CDR3 protein: CASLSTGLSPHEQFF

V gene: TRBV13
clone size: NA
J gene: TRBJ2-1
D gene: NA
CDR3 protein: CASSQGLSIGDEQFF

V gene: TRBV28
clone size: NA
J gene: TRBJ2-7
D gene: NA
CDR3 protein: CATTGAYEQYF

V gene: TRBV5-1
clone size: NA
J gene: TRBJ1-1
D gene: TRBD1
CDR3 protein: CASERQGGGTEAFF

V gene: TRBV10-3
clone size: once
J gene: TRBJ2-7
D gene: NA
CDR3 protein: CAISEVPGGNYEQYF

V gene: TRBV19
clone size: NA
J gene: NA
D gene: NA
CDR3 protein: CASSIEQGHGQIYEQYF

V gene: TRBV9
clone size: NA
J gene: TRBJ2-2
D gene: TRBD2
CDR3 protein: CASSVVSGANTGELFF

V gene: TRBV7-2
clone size: NA
J gene: TRBJ1-1
D gene: NA
CDR3 protein: CASSLGGQVEAFF

V gene: TRBV2
clone size: NA
J gene: TRBJ2-5
D gene: NA
CDR3 protein: CASSGRDPYQETQYF

V gene: TRBV30
clone size: NA
J gene: TRBJ1-1
D gene: NA
CDR3 protein: CAWRRVVEAFF

V gene: TRBV28
clone size: NA
J gene: TRBJ1-2
D gene: NA
CDR3 protein: CASSLWGQDGYTF

V gene: TRBV27
clone size: NA
J gene: TRBJ2-1
D gene: TRBD1
CDR3 protein: CASSFRDRLEDEQFF

V gene: TRBV6-5
clone size: NA
J gene: TRBJ1-2
D gene: TRBD1
CDR3 protein: CASSYEPGTAYGYTF

V gene: TRBV11-2
clone size: NA
J gene: TRBJ2-7
D gene: NA
CDR3 protein: CASSRALAEGQYF

V gene: TRBV18
clone size: few
J gene: TRBJ2-4
D gene: NA
CDR3 protein: CASSPRETVAKNIQYF

V gene: TRBV5-1
clone size: NA
J gene: TRBJ1-5
D gene: TRBD1
CDR3 protein: CASSFLGTGDQPQHF

V gene: TRBV5-4
clone size: NA
J gene: TRBJ2-5
D gene: TRBD1
CDR3 protein: CASSLAHRGLGETQYF

V gene: TRBV5-8
clone size: NA
J gene: TRBJ2-5
D gene: TRBD1
CDR3 protein: CASSSGQGVWERETQYF

V gene: TRBV11-2
clone size: NA
J gene: TRBJ2-4
D gene: NA
CDR3 protein: CASSLDRLLAKNIQYF

V gene: TRBV5-4
clone size: NA
J gene: TRBJ2-5
D gene: NA
CDR3 protein: CASSPGTKGETQYF

V gene: TRBV30
clone size: once
J gene: TRBJ1-5
D gene: NA
CDR3 protein: CAWSAGVNQPQHF

V gene: TRBV18
clone size: NA
J gene: TRBJ1-2
D gene: NA
CDR3 protein: CASSPYLTGSYGYTF

V gene: TRBV2
clone size: NA
J gene: TRBJ2-1
D gene: NA
CDR3 protein: CACGTNPSNEQFF

V gene: TRBV5-1
clone size: NA
J gene: TRBJ2-2
D gene: TRBD2
CDR3 protein: CASGISGLAGRNTGELFF

V gene: TRBV19
clone size: NA
J gene: TRBJ2-1
D gene: TRBD2
CDR3 protein: CASSIGGRSGGGAIYNEQFF